The 28 T cell receptor beta chains given below trace back to one sample, sequenced in a study of T cells after yellow fever vaccination. TCRdb redid the calling of the 5' RACE reads with MiXCR, one entry per CDR3 protein. The sample shows hundreds of thousands of distinct CDR3 sequences, less than 20% of them seen only once. The specimen was PBMCs, collected less than 6 days after the first yellow fever vaccination. These receptors were collected from a man aged 18 to 30 who received the YFV17D yellow fever vaccine.

In regard to this clonotype: Being one base from a much bigger clone, this may be a read error. The chain couples TRBV7-7 to TRBJ2-3, with TRBD2 identical over 10 bases. Germline V lookup: CDR1 SSHAT, CDR2 FNYEAQ (reference sequence). V lost 2 bases and J lost 4; bases outside the gene matches: 3. CDR3 length equals 15 residues. The CDR3 here is CASSLLAGVADTQYF. CDR3 bases: TGTGCCAGCAGCTTACTAGCGGGGGTCGCAGATACGCAGTATTTT.

A single count supports this clonotype. The rearrangement uses TRBV20-1 and TRBJ1-2, with D perhaps matching TRBD1 (5 bases). V lost 8 bases and J lost 5, with 12 bases in between. The CDR3 runs 11 residues. Per the germline V gene, CDR1 is DFQATT and CDR2 is SNEGSKA (reference sequence). CDR3 DNA sequence: TGCAGTCCGCGGACAACTTATGGCTACACCTTC. It is translated as CSPRTTYGYTF.

The rearrangement links TRBV28 to TRBJ2-1; the match to TRBD2 covers 12 bases. The junction had 3 bases not matched to a gene; V was cut back by 8 bases and J by 4 bases. Germline assignment: CDR1 MDHEN and CDR2 SYDVKM. This CDR3 spans 14 amino acids. The CDR3 region is CASSTSGSYNEQFF. CDR3 bases: TGTGCCAGCTCGACTAGCGGGAGTTACAATGAGCAGTTCTTC.

The rearrangement uses TRBV2 and TRBJ2-3, with 13 positions matching TRBD2. Germline CDR1 and CDR2: SNHLY and FYNNEI. Germline trimming cut 5 bases from V and 6 bases from J; bases unmatched to any gene: 5. CDR3 length: 15 residues. The CDR3 DNA follows: TGTGCCAGCAGTCGGACTAGCGGGGGAAGGGATACGCAGTATTTT. It translates to CASSRTSGGRDTQYF.

The V and J genes are TRBV4-1 and TRBJ1-2; maybe TRBD1 (5 bases). Germline V gene data show CDR1 as MGHRA and CDR2 as YSYEKL. V lost 0 bases to trimming and J lost 3 bases, with 17 bases between them. The CDR3 sequence is 17 residues long. CDR3 amino acids: CASSQEEGTLPYYGYTF. The CDR3 coding sequence is TGCGCCAGCAGCCAAGAAGAGGGGACCCTCCCTTACTATGGCTACACCTTC.

This chain joins TRBV4-3 and TRBJ1-6; tentative D call: TRBD1 (5 bases). V lost 4 bases to trimming and J lost 10 bases, with 17 bases between them. Germline CDR1 and CDR2: LGHNA and YSLEER. This CDR3 comprises 15 residues. CDR3 coding DNA: TGCGCCAGCAGCCCGTGGGCCAGGGCAGGGTCACCCCTCCACTTT. Amino acids: CASSPWARAGSPLHF.

This chain joins TRBV5-6 and TRBJ2-5, with unresolved D. Germline CDR1 reads SGHDT; CDR2 reads YYEEEE. CDR3 length equals 16 residues. V gave up 1 base and J gave up 0 bases, with 13 bases separating them. The CDR3 reads CASSLRPGRDQETQYF. CDR3 DNA: TGTGCCAGCAGCTTGCGCCCTGGCCGGGACCAAGAGACCCAGTACTTC.

The chain couples TRBV27 to TRBJ1-2, with 7 nucleotides matching TRBD1. V lost 6 bases and J lost 2; bases outside the gene matches: 3. CDR3 size: 13 residues. The germline V gene has CDR1 MNHEY and CDR2 SMNVEV (reference sequence). The CDR3 DNA reads TGTGCCAGCAGAACACAGGGGAACTATGGCTACACCTTC. Its protein product is CASRTQGNYGYTF.

The chain couples TRBV4-1 to TRBJ1-1; no definite D call. V was cut by 0 bases and J by 9 bases, with 5 bases left in between. The V gene's germline CDR1 is MGHRA and CDR2 YSYEKL. The CDR3 sequence is 11 residues long. CDR3 loop: CASSQDRQAFF. CDR3 DNA sequence: TGCGCCAGCAGCCAAGACAGGCAAGCTTTCTTT.

Only one count was recorded for this clonotype. J is TRBJ1-5 and V is TRBV15, with 9 positions matching TRBD1. Germline V CDR1 and CDR2: LNHNV, YYDKDF (reference sequence). The J segment lost 5 bases and the V segment lost 5 bases, leaving 4 bases of the junction unmatched. This CDR3 comprises 14 residues. The CDR3 is CATSSTGGHQPQHF. The CDR3 region has the DNA TGTGCCACCAGCTCGACAGGGGGTCATCAGCCCCAGCATTTT.

This clonotype came up a few times. The CDR3, as DNA: TGTGCCAGCAGCTGGAGGGGCCCTCAGGGGACCCAGTACTTC. It encodes CASSWRGPQGTQYF. This chain joins TRBV5-8 and TRBJ2-5; possible D gene TRBD2, 6 bases. V lost 3 bases and J 7 bases, leaving 16 bases between the germline ends. This CDR3 has 14 amino acids. Germline-derived CDR1 and CDR2 are SGHTS and YDEGEE.

This clonotype occurred a few times. V and J are TRBV7-9 and TRBJ2-5, with 7 bases matching TRBD1. The CDR3 has 15 amino acids. Per the germline V gene, CDR1 is SEHNR and CDR2 is FQNEAQ (reference sequence). Trimming cost V 5 bases and J 4 bases; bases outside gene matches: 10. The CDR3: CASSPRDRSLETQYF. CDR3 in DNA: TGTGCCAGCAGCCCCCGGGACAGATCCCTAGAGACCCAGTACTTC.

A few counts support this clonotype. At one end, the junction sequence differs from germline, possibly due to a read error. The chain uses TRBV20-1 and TRBJ2-1; 7 bases match TRBD2. The CDR3 has 10 residues. CDR1 is DFQATT and CDR2 is SNEGSKA in the germline V gene (reference sequence). The CDR3 sequence: CGTTGNEQFF. DNA of the CDR3: TGTGGGACTACTGGCAATGAGCAGTTCTTC.

The chain employs TRBV20-1 and TRBJ2-3, with 8 bases identical to TRBD1. Germline V lookup: CDR1 DFQATT, CDR2 SNEGSKA (reference sequence). CDR3 length: 14 residues. Trimming at V came to 8 bases and at J to 1 base, leaving 8 bases not matched to a gene. CDR3 sequence (DNA): TGCAGTACCCGGCAGGGGGCTCGCACAGATACGCAGTATTTT. It translates to CSTRQGARTDTQYF.

At least ten counts were recorded for this clonotype. V and J are TRBV5-1 and TRBJ2-1, with a possible D match to TRBD1 (5 bases). Trimming took 2 bases from V and 4 from J, leaving 13 bases between them. The CDR3 length is 15 residues. The germline V gene has CDR1 SGHRS and CDR2 YFSETQ. The CDR3, as DNA: TGCGCCAGCAGCTTATTGCAGGGCCTATACAATGAGCAGTTCTTC. This sequence encodes CASSLLQGLYNEQFF.

V and J are TRBV7-3 and TRBJ2-5; possibly TRBD1 for D (5 bases). Germline V gene data show CDR1 as SGHTA and CDR2 as FQGTGA. The CDR3 has 15 residues. V was pared by 0 bases and J by 3 bases, with 11 bases between. The CDR3, as DNA: TGTGCCAGCAGCTTAACCAGGGAAAGGGAAGAGACCCAGTACTTC. Translated, it gives CASSLTREREETQYF.

V is TRBV6-1 and J is TRBJ1-4; 9 nucleotides agree with TRBD1. Germline lookup yields CDR1 MNHNS and CDR2 SASEGT. CDR3 length: 14 residues. The V gene end was trimmed by 3 bases and the J gene end by 6 bases; junction bases not matched to a gene: 2. CDR3 protein: CASSEGQGDEKLFF. The CDR3 DNA follows: TGTGCCAGCAGTGAGGGACAGGGAGATGAAAAACTGTTTTTT.

This clonotype was observed a handful of times. This rearrangement joins TRBV9 to TRBJ2-3; D perhaps matches TRBD2 (6 bases). Germline V lookup: CDR1 SGDLS, CDR2 YYNGEE. The V and J ends lost 4 bases and 6 bases respectively, with 9 bases between them. CDR3 length equals 12 residues. The CDR3 DNA follows: TGTGCCAGCAGCCGCCGGGGGGATACGCAGTATTTT. Translating it yields CASSRRGDTQYF.

In its sample, this clonotype was seen a few times. The chain uses TRBV7-9 and TRBJ2-7; D unclear. Trimming removed 2 bases at V and 7 bases at J, with 6 bases between. The CDR3 has 11 amino acids. Looked up from germline, CDR1 is SEHNR and CDR2 is FQNEAQ (reference sequence). The CDR3 sequence is CASSLSEEQYV. The DNA of the CDR3 is TGTGCCAGCAGCTTATCCGAGGAGCAGTACGTC.

This chain connects TRBV12-3 or TRBV12-4 to TRBJ1-4, with D unclear. This CDR3 is built from 14 residues. Between the trimmed V and J ends, which lost 3 bases and 1 base, there was a span of 6 bases. CDR3 region: CASSLGVTNEKLFF. The DNA for the CDR3 is TGTGCCAGCAGTTTGGGCGTAACTAATGAAAAACTGTTTTTT.

This clonotype showed up just a few times. The V call is TRBV18, the J call TRBJ2-7, with D unclear. Looked up from germline, CDR1 is KGHSH and CDR2 is LQKENI. The V end was cut by 3 bases, the J end by 0 bases, with 6 bases between. The CDR3 has 13 residues. CDR3 nucleotide sequence: TGTGCCAGCTCACCGGCGAACTCCTACGAGCAGTACTTC. Translating it yields CASSPANSYEQYF.

In its sample, this clonotype was seen a few times. The genes are TRBV3-1 and TRBJ1-1; D perhaps matches TRBD1 (5 bases). CDR3 length: 14 amino acids. Germline V gene data show CDR1 as LGHDT and CDR2 as YNNKEL (reference sequence). Trimming stripped 6 bases from V and 2 bases from J, with 13 bases between. The CDR3 here is CASRSRQINTEAFF. The CDR3 DNA is TGTGCCAGCAGGTCTAGACAGATAAACACTGAAGCTTTCTTT.

This clonotype turned up a few times. This sequence joins TRBV28 and TRBJ1-5, with D uncertain. The germline V gene has CDR1 MDHEN and CDR2 SYDVKM. Trimming pared 3 bases from V and 3 bases from J, leaving 9 bases between. The CDR3 has 14 residues. The CDR3 reads CASSLLGPNQPQHF. In DNA, the CDR3 is TGTGCCAGCAGTTTGTTGGGCCCCAATCAGCCCCAGCATTTT.

Ten or more counts support this clonotype. The gene calls are TRBV24-1 and TRBJ2-1; a possible D gene is TRBD2 (5 bases). The length of the CDR3 is 15 residues. The V gene lost 5 bases and the J gene lost 0 bases, with 10 bases spanning the gap. Per the germline V gene, CDR1 is KGHDR and CDR2 is SFDVKD. The CDR3 DNA reads TGTGCCACCAGTGTCGGGGATAGCTCCTACAATGAGCAGTTCTTC. Protein sequence: CATSVGDSSYNEQFF.

CDR3 in DNA: TGTGCCAGCAGCCAAGATAAGGCTGGAGACACCGAGCAGTACTTC. It yields the protein CASSQDKAGDTEQYF. The chain has TRBV4-2 and TRBJ2-7; unclear D gene. Germline V gene lookup returns CDR1 LGHNA and CDR2 YNFKEQ. V was trimmed by 0 bases and J by 6 bases, leaving 15 bases between them. The CDR3 loop spans 15 amino acids.

This clonotype was picked up a small number of times. This chain joins TRBV6-2 or TRBV6-3 and TRBJ1-1, with D hard to call. Trimming shortened V by 2 bases and J by 3 bases, and 7 bases separated the two germline ends. From germline, CDR1 is MNHEY and CDR2 SVGEGT. The CDR3 is made up of 13 amino acids. CDR3 amino acids: CASSYIRDTEAFF. The CDR3 nucleotides are TGTGCCAGCAGTTACATAAGGGACACTGAAGCTTTCTTT.

The rearrangement joins TRBV18 to TRBJ2-7; D not resolved. V was cut by 2 bases and J by 2 bases, with 7 bases left in between. The CDR3 runs 13 residues. Germline values: CDR1 KGHSH, CDR2 LQKENI. The CDR3 sequence: CASSPDLTYEQYV. The DNA for the CDR3 is TGTGCCAGCTCACCAGACCTCACCTACGAGCAGTACGTC.

This clonotype has a handful of counts. The CDR3 DNA follows: TGCGCCAGCAGCGTTGACGGGACAGGGAATTTCGGGGAGCTGTTTTTT. Translation: CASSVDGTGNFGELFF. The V gene is TRBV5-1, the J gene TRBJ2-2; 9 bases align to TRBD1. The germline CDR1 and CDR2 sequences are SGHRS and YFSETQ. V shed 4 bases, J shed 7 bases, and the junction held 11 bases outside the gene matches. The CDR3 has 16 residues.